This T cell receptor beta chain originates from a study of immune evolution from preneoplasia to lung adenocarcinoma. Overall study findings and caveats: T cell clonality was higher in KRAS-mutant than EGFR-mutant or wild-type nodules. Clonality was highest in normal lung, lower in later-stage lesions apparently.

Remarks on this clone: Its antigen is still unknown.

Resections took place in Japan or China from the mid-2010s to the late 2010s. This CDR3 spans 14 amino acids. Trimming cost V 5 bases and J 4 bases; bases outside gene matches: 7. Germline assignment: CDR1 MNHNS and CDR2 SASEGT. Assay: immunoSEQ multiplex PCR; the TCRdb copy retains only in-frame clones and omits some. The profile shows about 14,000 clones, over 75% of them singletons. The chain links TRBV6-1 to TRBJ1-2; 7 positions agree with TRBD1. This TCR was recovered from a donor at least 70 years old with lung adenocarcinoma. Sequenced input: FFPE lung adenocarcinoma in situ tissue. CDR3 loop: CASSPRQGGYGYTF. Written as DNA, the CDR3 is TGTGCCAGCAGTCCCCGACAGGGTGGCTATGGCTACACCTTC.